This T cell receptor beta chain was obtained from a study of T cell changes during pregnancy in multiple sclerosis (dated by TCRdb to between 2018 and 2021). Regarding the research as a whole: The study looked at changes in the T cell repertoire across pregnancy in women with multiple sclerosis.

Library construction relied on the immunoSEQ multiplex PCR assay. TCRdb provides this immuneACCESS table in a form limited to in-frame rearrangements. Some clones are lacking; in checked studies, under half of them reflect an unresolved V gene, and why the rest are absent is not known. The sample table shows under 40,000 clones, and approximately 90% are seen once. The ten largest clonotypes hold approximately 11% of the sample. Relative to germline, V is missing 2 bases and J is missing 7 bases, with 14 bases of the junction outside any gene match. Per the germline V gene (reference sequence), SSHAT is the CDR1 and FNYEAQ is the CDR2. Measured from the cysteine to the phenylalanine, the CDR3 is 17 residues long. Left in the record is the CDR3 DNA by itself, 51 bases read in frame from the first base. Comment on this clone: What this receptor recognizes is not known. Base qualities are not at hand, and no much larger clone is one base apart.

The source was CD8+ T cells from peripheral blood mononuclear cells, collected before pregnancy. The TCR sequence derives from a female donor with multiple sclerosis, enrolled in a pregnancy study. The chain joins TRBV7-7 to TRBJ2-1, with 7 central nucleotides matching TRBD2. The DNA reads TGTGCCAGCAGCTTATATGGAAGCGGGGTGGTCGGGAATGAGCAGTTCTTC. Translated, it gives CASSLYGSGVVGNEQFF. This CDR3, with the reference TRBV7-7 and TRBJ2-1 proteins standing in past its ends, gives the full variable domain GAGVSQSPRYKVTKRGQDVTLRCDPISSHATLYWYQQALGQGPEFLTYFNYEAQPDKSGLPSDRFSAERPEGSISTLTIQRTEQRDSAMYRCASSLYGSGVVGNEQFFGPGTRLTVL.